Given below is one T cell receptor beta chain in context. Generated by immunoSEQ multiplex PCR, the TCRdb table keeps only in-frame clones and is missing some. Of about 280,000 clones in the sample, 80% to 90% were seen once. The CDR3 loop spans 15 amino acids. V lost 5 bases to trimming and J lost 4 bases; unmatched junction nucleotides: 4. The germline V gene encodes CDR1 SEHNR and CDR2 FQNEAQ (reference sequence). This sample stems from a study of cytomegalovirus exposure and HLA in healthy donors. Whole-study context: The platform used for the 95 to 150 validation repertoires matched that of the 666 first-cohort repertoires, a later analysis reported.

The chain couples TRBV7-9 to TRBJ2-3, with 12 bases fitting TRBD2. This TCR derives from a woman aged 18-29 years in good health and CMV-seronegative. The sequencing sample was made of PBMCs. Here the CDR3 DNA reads TGTGCCAGCAGCCAAGGACTAGCGGGGTCAGATACGCAGTATTTT. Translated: CASSQGLAGSDTQYF.